Sequencing of this T cell receptor (beta chain) was carried out in a study of blood T cell repertoires in COVID-19. Background on the study: Both acute and convalescent COVID-19 samples were obtained from the United States, Italy and Spain. The cDNA or gDNA used as material had been derived from T cells, B-cell-depleted T cells, or PBMCs.

V was clipped by 4 bases and J by 3 bases, with 16 bases between them. The CDR3 has 16 residues. Per germline, CDR1 LGHNA and CDR2 YNFKEQ. TCRdb keeps only in-frame clones here, not all; method: immunoSEQ multiplex PCR. The table has approximately 230,000 clones, 87% seen once. The TCR comes from a man younger than 35 with active or convalescent COVID-19. This chain connects TRBV4-2 to TRBJ2-1; perhaps TRBD2 as D (6 bases). The sequenced sample consisted of peripheral blood. The CDR3: CASSPSSRGGYNEQFF. DNA for the CDR3: TGTGCCAGCAGCCCAAGCTCGCGGGGAGGCTACAATGAGCAGTTCTTC.